The 3 T cell receptor beta chains below all came from one sample that was sequenced in a study of blood T cell repertoires in COVID-19. Some clones are missing from TCRdb's copy, which holds only in-frame ones; the method was immunoSEQ multiplex PCR. The sample carries 250,000 to 300,000 clones, around nine tenths recorded once. Sequenced material: peripheral blood. The receptors derive from a young woman with COVID-19, enrolled during active disease.

This rearrangement joins TRBV6-5 to TRBJ1-2; possible D gene TRBD1, 6 bases. V was trimmed by 6 bases and J by 4 bases, leaving 12 bases between them. CDR3 length equals 13 residues. CDR1 is MNHEY and CDR2 is SVGAGI in the germline V gene. The CDR3 DNA follows: TGTGCCAGCAGCGTGTTGGACAGCTATGGCTACACCTTC. Protein product: CASSVLDSYGYTF.

V usage is TRBV6-2 or TRBV6-3 and J usage is TRBJ1-5; possible D gene TRBD1, 6 bases. The CDR3 loop spans 17 amino acids. Germline CDR1 MNHEY, CDR2 SVGEGT. Trimming took off 3 bases at V and 2 bases at J, with 17 bases between the two ends. CDR3 sequence reads: CASSYEQGQGRNQPQHF. In DNA form, the CDR3 reads TGTGCCAGCAGTTATGAACAGGGTCAGGGGCGCAATCAGCCCCAGCATTTT.

The chain has TRBV28 and TRBJ2-7; 11 bases are a match to TRBD1. This CDR3 contains 16 residues. Germline CDR1 MDHEN, CDR2 SYDVKM. The junction had 4 bases not matched to a gene; V was cut back by 0 bases and J by 3 bases. The CDR3, as DNA: TGTGCCAGCAGTTTATGGGCGGGGACAGGGGGCTACGAGCAGTACTTC. The encoded protein is CASSLWAGTGGYEQYF.